This T cell receptor (beta chain) appears in the sequencing data of a study of shared clonotypes between healthy human individuals. A note on this clone: Distinct nucleotide sequences in the sample also encode this CDR3.

Libraries were prepared by immunoSEQ multiplex PCR; TCRdb keeps only in-frame clonotypes and omits some of them. Of around 2.5 million clones detected, under 95% appear once; the ten largest clones hold 0.36%. The ends were cut back, 8 bases at V and 6 bases at J, with 9 bases in the middle. The CDR3 has 11 amino acids. Germline CDR1 is SNHLY and CDR2 is FYNNEI. The sample was naive CD4+ T cells from PBMCs. Described subset: CD45RA+ positively selected. The chain links TRBV2 to TRBJ2-3; D not certain. The sequence derives from a man between 18 and 35 years old in good health. Some clones in this sample may be carry-over from other donors' samples. The CDR3: CASAPADTQYF. The CDR3 nucleotides are TGTGCCAGCGCTCCCGCGGATACGCAGTATTTT. Full variable domain (missing parts from reference TRBV2 and TRBJ2-3): EPEVTQTPSHQVTQMGQEVILRCVPISNHLYFYWYRQILGQKVEFLVSFYNNEISEKSEIFDDQFSVERPDGSNFTLKIRSTKLEDSAMYFCASAPADTQYFGPGTRLTVL.